Given below is one T cell receptor (beta chain) in context. The target antigen is unknown. The data originate from a study of regulatory and conventional T cells in RAG deficiency. General study results and limits: Omenn CD25-high CD127-low cells may be activated cells, not true Tregs. Shorter CDR3s in all patient subsets; >75% Treg-Tconv overlap in Omenn.

Data came from immunoSEQ multiplex PCR; TCRdb stores just in-frame clones and leaves some out. The repertoire includes about 7,800 clones, around 80% of them detected once, and under 35% sits in the top ten. CDR3 length: 17 amino acids. Germline V gene lookup returns CDR1 LNHDA and CDR2 SQIVND (reference sequence). V shed 5 bases and J shed 4 bases, with 21 bases lying between them. The sample was also reused in another study, on regulatory T cells. That investigation notes: Primers: 52 TRBV forward and 13 TRBJ reverse.

This sequence joins TRBV19 and TRBJ2-1; D is perhaps TRBD2 (7 bases). The material sequenced was CD8+ T cells sorted from blood. The TCR comes from a human donor in good health. The CDR3: CASSSSGTFGAYNEQFF. Here the CDR3 DNA reads TGTGCCAGTAGTTCGAGCGGGACATTTGGGGCTTACAATGAGCAGTTCTTC.